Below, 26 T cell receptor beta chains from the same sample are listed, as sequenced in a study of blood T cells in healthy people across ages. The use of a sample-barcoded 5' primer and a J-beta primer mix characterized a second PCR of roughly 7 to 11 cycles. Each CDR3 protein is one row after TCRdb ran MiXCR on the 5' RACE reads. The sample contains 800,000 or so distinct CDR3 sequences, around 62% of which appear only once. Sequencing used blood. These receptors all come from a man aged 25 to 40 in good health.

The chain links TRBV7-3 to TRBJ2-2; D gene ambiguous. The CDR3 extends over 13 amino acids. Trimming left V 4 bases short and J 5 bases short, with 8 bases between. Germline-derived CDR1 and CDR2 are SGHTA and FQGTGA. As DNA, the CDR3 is TGTGCCAGCAGCTCTGGAAGTACCGGGGAGCTGTTTTTT. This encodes CASSSGSTGELFF.

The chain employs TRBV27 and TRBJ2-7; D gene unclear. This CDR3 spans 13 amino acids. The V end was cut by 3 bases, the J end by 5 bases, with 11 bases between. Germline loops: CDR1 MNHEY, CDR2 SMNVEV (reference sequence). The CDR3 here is CASSFGLVNEQYF. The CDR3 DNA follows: TGTGCCAGCAGTTTTGGCCTAGTCAACGAGCAGTACTTC.

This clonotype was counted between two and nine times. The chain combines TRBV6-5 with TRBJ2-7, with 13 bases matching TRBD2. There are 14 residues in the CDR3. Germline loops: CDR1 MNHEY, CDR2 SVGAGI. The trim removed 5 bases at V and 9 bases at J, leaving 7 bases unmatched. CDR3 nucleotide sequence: TGTGCCAGCAGTGAACTAGCGGGGGGGGCTCTGCAGTACTTC. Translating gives CASSELAGGALQYF.

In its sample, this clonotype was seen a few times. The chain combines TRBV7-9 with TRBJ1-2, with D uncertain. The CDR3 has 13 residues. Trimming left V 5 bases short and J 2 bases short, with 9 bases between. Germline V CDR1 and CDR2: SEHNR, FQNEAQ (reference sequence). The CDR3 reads CASSPVGNYGYTF. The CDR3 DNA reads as TGTGCCAGCAGCCCCGTAGGGAACTATGGCTACACCTTC. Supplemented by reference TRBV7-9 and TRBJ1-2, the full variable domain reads DTGVSQNPRHKITKRGQNVTFRCDPISEHNRLYWYRQTLGQGPEFLTYFQNEAQLEKSRLLSDRFSAERPKGSFSTLEIQRTEQGDSAMYLCASSPVGNYGYTFGSGTRLTVV.

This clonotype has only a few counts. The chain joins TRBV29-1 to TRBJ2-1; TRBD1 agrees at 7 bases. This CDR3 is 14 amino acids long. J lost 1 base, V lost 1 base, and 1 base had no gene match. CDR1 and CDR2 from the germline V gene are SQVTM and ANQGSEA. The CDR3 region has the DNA TGCAGCGTTGAAGGGGGACAGTCCTACAATGAGCAGTTCTTC. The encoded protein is CSVEGGQSYNEQFF.

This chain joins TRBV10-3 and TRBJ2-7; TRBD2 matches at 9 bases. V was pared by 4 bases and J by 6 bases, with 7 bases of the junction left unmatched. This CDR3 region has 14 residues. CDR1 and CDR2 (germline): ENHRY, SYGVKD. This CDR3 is CAISVERGAGEQYF. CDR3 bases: TGTGCCATCAGTGTGGAGCGGGGGGCGGGCGAGCAGTACTTC.

CDR3: CASSPGQGKGNEQFF. CDR3 DNA sequence: TGTGCCAGCAGCCCTGGACAGGGGAAAGGGAATGAGCAGTTCTTC. The V gene is TRBV11-3, the J gene TRBJ2-1; 9 bases are a match to TRBD1. Germline-derived CDR1 and CDR2 are SGHNT and YENEEA. V lost 5 bases to trimming and J lost 7 bases; unmatched junction nucleotides: 9. The CDR3 sequence is 15 residues long.

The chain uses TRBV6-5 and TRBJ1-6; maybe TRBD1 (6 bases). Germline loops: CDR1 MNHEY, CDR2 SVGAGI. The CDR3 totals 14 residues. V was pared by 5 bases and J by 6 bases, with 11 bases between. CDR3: CASSRGQFNSPLHF. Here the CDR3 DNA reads TGTGCCAGCAGTCGAGGACAGTTTAATTCACCCCTCCACTTT.

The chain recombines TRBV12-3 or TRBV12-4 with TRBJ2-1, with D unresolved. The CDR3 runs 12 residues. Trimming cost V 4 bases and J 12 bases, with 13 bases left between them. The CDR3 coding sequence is TGTGCCAGCAGTTATCAGCTTGGTGGGCAGTTCTTC. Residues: CASSYQLGGQFF.

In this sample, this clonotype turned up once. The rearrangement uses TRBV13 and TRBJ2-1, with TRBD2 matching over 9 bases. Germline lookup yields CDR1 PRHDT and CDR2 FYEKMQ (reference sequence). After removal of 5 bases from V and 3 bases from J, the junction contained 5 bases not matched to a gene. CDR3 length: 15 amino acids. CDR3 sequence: CASSIERGVYNEQFF. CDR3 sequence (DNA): TGTGCCAGCAGCATCGAGCGGGGGGTCTACAATGAGCAGTTCTTC.

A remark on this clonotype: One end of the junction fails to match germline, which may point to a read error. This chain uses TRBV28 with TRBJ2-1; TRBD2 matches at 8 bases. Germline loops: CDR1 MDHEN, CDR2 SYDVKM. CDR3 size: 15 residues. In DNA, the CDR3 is TGTGCCAGCAGTTTTCGCGGGGGGCACTACAAGGAGCAGTTCTTC. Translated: CASSFRGGHYKEQFF. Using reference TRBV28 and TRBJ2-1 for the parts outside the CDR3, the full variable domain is DVKVTQSSRYLVKRTGEKVFLECVQDMDHENMFWYRQDPGLGLRLIYFSYDVKMKEKGDIPEGYSVSREKKERFSLILESASTNQTSMYLCASSFRGGHYKEQFFGPGTRLTVL.

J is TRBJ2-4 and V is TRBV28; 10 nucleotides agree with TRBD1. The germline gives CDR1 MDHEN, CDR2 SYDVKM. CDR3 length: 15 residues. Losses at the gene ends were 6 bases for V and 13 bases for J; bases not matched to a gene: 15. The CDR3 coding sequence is TGTGCCAGCAGCGACTATCCCGGGACAGGGGAAGGGCAGTACTTC. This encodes CASSDYPGTGEGQYF.

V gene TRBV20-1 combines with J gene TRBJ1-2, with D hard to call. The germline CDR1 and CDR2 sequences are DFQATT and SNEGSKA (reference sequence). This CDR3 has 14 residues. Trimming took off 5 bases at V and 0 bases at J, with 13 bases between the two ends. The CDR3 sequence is CSALLSPTNYGYTF. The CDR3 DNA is TGCAGTGCTCTCCTCTCTCCTACTAACTATGGCTACACCTTC.

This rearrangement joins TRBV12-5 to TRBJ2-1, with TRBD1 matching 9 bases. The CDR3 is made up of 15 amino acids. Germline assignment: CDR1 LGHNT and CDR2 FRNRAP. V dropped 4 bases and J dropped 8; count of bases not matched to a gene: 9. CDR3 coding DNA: TGTGCTAGTGGTTCCGGACAGGGGTTATCGGATGAGCAGTTCTTC. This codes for CASGSGQGLSDEQFF. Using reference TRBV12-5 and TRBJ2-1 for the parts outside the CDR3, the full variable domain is DARVTQTPRHKVTEMGQEVTMRCQPILGHNTVFWYRQTMMQGLELLAYFRNRAPLDDSGMPKDRFSAEMPDATLATLKIQPSEPRDSAVYFCASGSGQGLSDEQFFGPGTRLTVL.

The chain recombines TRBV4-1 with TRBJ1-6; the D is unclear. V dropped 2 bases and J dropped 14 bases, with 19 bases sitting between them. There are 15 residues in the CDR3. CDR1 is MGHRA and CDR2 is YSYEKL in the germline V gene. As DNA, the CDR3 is TGCGCCAGCAGCCAACCCCGAAAGGAAAGAGGCACCCTCCACTTT. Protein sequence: CASSQPRKERGTLHF.

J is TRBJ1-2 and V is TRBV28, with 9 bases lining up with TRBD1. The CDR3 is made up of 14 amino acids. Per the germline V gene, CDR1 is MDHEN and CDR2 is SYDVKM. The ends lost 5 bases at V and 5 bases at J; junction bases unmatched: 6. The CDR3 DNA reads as TGTGCCAGCAGTACGTCCGGGACAGGGTATGGCTACACCTTC. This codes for CASSTSGTGYGYTF.

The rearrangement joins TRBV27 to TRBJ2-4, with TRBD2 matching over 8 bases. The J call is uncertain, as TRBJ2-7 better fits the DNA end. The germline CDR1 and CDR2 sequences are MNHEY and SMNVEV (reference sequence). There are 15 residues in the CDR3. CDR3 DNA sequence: TGTGCCAGCAGTTTAGCTAGCGGGCGGACCTACGAGCAGTACTTC. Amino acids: CASSLASGRTYEQYF.

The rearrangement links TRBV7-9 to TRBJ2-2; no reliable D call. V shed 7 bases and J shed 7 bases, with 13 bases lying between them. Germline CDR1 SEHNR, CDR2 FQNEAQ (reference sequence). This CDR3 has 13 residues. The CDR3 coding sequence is TGTGCCAGCACCCTGGCCGGCAACGGGGAGCTGTTTTTT. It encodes CASTLAGNGELFF.

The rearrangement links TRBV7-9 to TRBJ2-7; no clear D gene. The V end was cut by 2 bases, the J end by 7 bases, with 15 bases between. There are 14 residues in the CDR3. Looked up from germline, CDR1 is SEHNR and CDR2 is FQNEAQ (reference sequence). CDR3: CASSLMVQQWEQYF. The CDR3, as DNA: TGTGCCAGCAGCTTAATGGTCCAACAGTGGGAGCAGTACTTC.

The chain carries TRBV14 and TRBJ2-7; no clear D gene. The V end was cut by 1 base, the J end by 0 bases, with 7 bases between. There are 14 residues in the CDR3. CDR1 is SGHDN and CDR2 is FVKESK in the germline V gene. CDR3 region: CASSQVTDSYEQYF. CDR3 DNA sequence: TGTGCCAGCAGCCAAGTCACAGACTCCTACGAGCAGTACTTC.

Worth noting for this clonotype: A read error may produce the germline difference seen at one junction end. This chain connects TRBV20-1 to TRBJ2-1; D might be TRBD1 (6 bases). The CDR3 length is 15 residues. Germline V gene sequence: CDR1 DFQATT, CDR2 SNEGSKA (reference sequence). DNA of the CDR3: TGCAGTGCTAGAGTGGTTGGGGGCTCCTACAATGGGCAGTTCTTC. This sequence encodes CSARVVGGSYNGQFF.

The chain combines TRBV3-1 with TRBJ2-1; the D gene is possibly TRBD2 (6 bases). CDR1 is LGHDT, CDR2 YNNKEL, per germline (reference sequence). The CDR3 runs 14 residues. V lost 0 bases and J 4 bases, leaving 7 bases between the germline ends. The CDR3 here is CASSQERGYNEQFF. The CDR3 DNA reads TGTGCCAGCAGCCAAGAACGGGGGTACAATGAGCAGTTCTTC.

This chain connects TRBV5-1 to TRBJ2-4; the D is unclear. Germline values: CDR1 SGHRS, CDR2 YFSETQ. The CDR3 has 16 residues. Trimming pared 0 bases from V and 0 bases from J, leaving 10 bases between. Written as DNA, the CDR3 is TGCGCCAGCAGCTTGGTGGGCACCTTAGCCAAAAACATTCAGTACTTC. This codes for CASSLVGTLAKNIQYF.

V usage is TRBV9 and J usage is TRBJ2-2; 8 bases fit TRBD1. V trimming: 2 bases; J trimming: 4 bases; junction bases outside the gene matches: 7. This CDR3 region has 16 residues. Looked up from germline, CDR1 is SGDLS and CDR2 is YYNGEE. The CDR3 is CASSVDRVWGTGELFF. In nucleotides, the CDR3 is TGTGCCAGCAGCGTGGACAGGGTATGGGGCACCGGGGAGCTGTTTTTT. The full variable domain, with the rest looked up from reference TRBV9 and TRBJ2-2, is DSGVTQTPKHLITATGQRVTLRCSPRSGDLSVYWYQQSLDQGLQFLIQYYNGEERAKGNILERFSAQQFPDLHSELNLSSLELGDSALYFCASSVDRVWGTGELFFGEGSRLTVL.

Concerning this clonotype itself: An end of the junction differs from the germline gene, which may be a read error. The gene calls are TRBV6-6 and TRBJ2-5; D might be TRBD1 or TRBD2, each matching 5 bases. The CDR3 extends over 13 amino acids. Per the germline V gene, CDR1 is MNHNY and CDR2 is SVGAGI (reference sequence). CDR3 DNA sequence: TGTGCTAGCACTGAGGGGTTGGGGGAGACCCAGTACTTC. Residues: CASTEGLGETQYF.

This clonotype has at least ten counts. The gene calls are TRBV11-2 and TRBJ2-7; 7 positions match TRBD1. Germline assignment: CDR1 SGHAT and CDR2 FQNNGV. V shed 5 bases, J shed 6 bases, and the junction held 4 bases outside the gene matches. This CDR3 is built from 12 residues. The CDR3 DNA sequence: TGTGCCAGCAGCAACAGGGGTGGCGAGCAGTACTTC. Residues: CASSNRGGEQYF. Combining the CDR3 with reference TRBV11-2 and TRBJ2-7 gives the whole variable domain EAGVAQSPRYKIIEKRQSVAFWCNPISGHATLYWYQQILGQGPKLLIQFQNNGVVDDSQLPKDRFSAERLKGVDSTLKIQPAKLEDSAVYLCASSNRGGEQYFGPGTRLTVT.